One sample yielded the 22 T cell receptor beta chains listed below, sequenced in a study of cytotoxic CD8 clonotypes in ibrutinib-treated CLL. Here immunoSEQ multiplex PCR was the method, and the copy in TCRdb shows in-frame clones only, minus some. The sample contains about 27,000 clones, almost 70% of which appear only once. The source material was PBMCs, sampled after 24 months of ibrutinib treatment. The source of these receptors is a human donor with chronic lymphocytic leukemia.

This rearrangement joins TRBV30 to TRBJ1-2; 9 nucleotides line up with TRBD1. V was clipped by 5 bases and J by 8 bases; unmatched bases: 6. The CDR3 spans 12 residues. Germline V gene data show CDR1 as GTSNPN and CDR2 as SVGIG (reference sequence). CDR3 bases: TGTGCCTGGGCACAGGGGGCGAGAGGCTACACCTTC. This translates into CAWAQGARGYTF.

The chain joins TRBV7-2 to TRBJ1-2; D may be TRBD1 (5 bases). Looked up from germline, CDR1 is SGHTA and CDR2 is FQGNSA. This CDR3 is built from 16 residues. V was cut by 4 bases and J by 4 bases, with 19 bases left in between. CDR3 in amino acids: CASSSPGKTEGYGYTF. Written as DNA, the CDR3 is TGTGCCAGCAGCTCCCCAGGGAAGACGGAGGGCTATGGCTACACCTTC.

This clone was detected only a few times. A much bigger clone sits one base away, suggesting this may be a read error. The V and J genes are TRBV7-8 and TRBJ1-5, with TRBD1 identical over 7 bases. The ends lost 5 bases at V and 4 bases at J; junction bases unmatched: 2. Germline lookup yields CDR1 SGHVS and CDR2 FQNEAQ. The CDR3 length is 13 residues. Here the CDR3 DNA reads TGTGCCAGCAGCCGGGACAGAAATCAGCCCCAGCATTTT. It encodes CASSRDRNQPQHF.

This clone was seen once. V gene TRBV5-5 combines with J gene TRBJ2-3; TRBD1 matches 7 bases. Germline V lookup: CDR1 SGHKS, CDR2 YYEKEE (reference sequence). V shed 3 bases, J shed 4 bases, and the junction held 5 bases outside the gene matches. CDR3 length equals 14 residues. The CDR3 DNA is TGTGCCAGCAGCTACCGGACAGGCGCAGATACGCAGTATTTT. Amino acids: CASSYRTGADTQYF.

In this sample, this clone turned up a few times. This chain connects TRBV28 to TRBJ1-2; D is undetermined. The CDR3 spans 12 residues. V was clipped by 7 bases and J by 5 bases, with 11 bases between them. The germline V gene has CDR1 MDHEN and CDR2 SYDVKM. The DNA for the CDR3 is TGTGCCAGCAAGCGGGAAGGGTATGGCTACACCTTC. It yields the protein CASKREGYGYTF.

The rearrangement joins TRBV6-1 to TRBJ2-2; D gene unclear. The germline CDR1 and CDR2 sequences are MNHNS and SASEGT. V was shortened by 8 bases and J by 5 bases, with 6 bases between the two germline ends. The CDR3 totals 11 residues. CDR3 nucleotides: TGTGCCAGCGCGAGGACCGGGGAGCTGTTTTTT. This codes for CASARTGELFF.

The V and J genes are TRBV6-1 and TRBJ1-6, with D possibly matching TRBD1 (5 bases). Trimming removed 4 bases from V and 8 bases from J, with 9 bases in between. There are 13 residues in the CDR3. The V gene's germline CDR1 is MNHNS and CDR2 SASEGT. CDR3 amino acids: CASSADIDSPLHF. The CDR3 region has the DNA TGTGCCAGCAGTGCGGACATAGATTCACCCCTCCACTTT.

The rearrangement joins TRBV9 to TRBJ2-7; tentative D call: TRBD1 (5 bases). This CDR3 is 12 amino acids long. Between the trimmed V and J ends, which lost 3 bases and 3 bases, there was a span of 7 bases. The germline gives CDR1 SGDLS, CDR2 YYNGEE. The chain's CDR3 is CASSADSYEQYF. DNA for the CDR3: TGTGCCAGCAGCGCCGACAGCTACGAGCAGTACTTC.

The chain combines TRBV7-2 with TRBJ2-5; 7 bases agree with TRBD2. CDR3 size: 14 residues. J was trimmed by 5 bases and V by 5 bases; bases with no gene match: 8. The germline V gene encodes CDR1 SGHTA and CDR2 FQGNSA. CDR3 sequence: CASSHRTRGETQYF. Here the CDR3 DNA reads TGTGCCAGCAGCCACCGGACTAGAGGGGAGACCCAGTACTTC.

The chain combines TRBV28 with TRBJ1-2; D is ambiguous. This CDR3 comprises 12 residues. Germline CDR1 MDHEN, CDR2 SYDVKM. The V end lost 10 bases, the J end lost 3 bases, and 12 bases lay between the germline ends. The CDR3, as DNA: TGTGCCATCCAGACGGCCCACTATGGCTACACCTTC. This gives the protein CAIQTAHYGYTF.

The V and J genes are TRBV7-9 and TRBJ1-1; 8 positions agree with TRBD1. Germline V gene sequence: CDR1 SEHNR, CDR2 FQNEAQ (reference sequence). The CDR3 is made up of 15 amino acids. The V gene end was trimmed by 5 bases and the J gene end by 2 bases; junction bases not matched to a gene: 7. The CDR3 reads CASSGGTGLNTEAFF. In DNA, the CDR3 is TGTGCCAGCAGCGGGGGGACAGGCCTAAACACTGAAGCTTTCTTT.

This chain connects TRBV9 to TRBJ2-3, with D unresolved. From germline, CDR1 is SGDLS and CDR2 YYNGEE. V was clipped by 4 bases and J by 1 base, with 7 bases between them. The CDR3 length is 13 residues. CDR3 DNA: TGTGCCAGCAGCCCCCCGGGCACAGATACGCAGTATTTT. Protein sequence: CASSPPGTDTQYF.

The V call is TRBV11-2, the J call TRBJ2-3; 7 bases align to TRBD2. The germline V gene encodes CDR1 SGHAT and CDR2 FQNNGV. V lost 0 bases to trimming and J lost 1 base; unmatched junction nucleotides: 1. The CDR3 sequence is 15 residues long. This CDR3 is CASSLDAGGTDTQYF. The CDR3 coding sequence is TGTGCCAGCAGCTTAGATGCGGGGGGCACAGATACGCAGTATTTT. Full variable domain (rest looked up from reference TRBV11-2 and TRBJ2-3): EAGVAQSPRYKIIEKRQSVAFWCNPISGHATLYWYQQILGQGPKLLIQFQNNGVVDDSQLPKDRFSAERLKGVDSTLKIQPAKLEDSAVYLCASSLDAGGTDTQYFGPGTRLTVL.

This clone appeared once. The chain has TRBV11-3 and TRBJ2-5, with 7 bases fitting TRBD2. Trimming at V came to 3 bases and at J to 1 base, leaving 8 bases not matched to a gene. CDR1 and CDR2 from the germline V gene are SGHNT and YENEEA. CDR3 length: 16 residues. The CDR3 is CASSFFQRGLQETQYF. The CDR3 nucleotides are TGTGCCAGCAGCTTCTTCCAGCGGGGACTCCAAGAGACCCAGTACTTC.

The chain uses TRBV5-1 and TRBJ2-7; 13 bases are a match to TRBD2. This CDR3 has 16 amino acids. J lost 6 bases, V lost 4 bases, and 10 bases had no gene match. Per the germline V gene, CDR1 is SGHRS and CDR2 is YFSETQ. The CDR3 reads CASSTTSGGAISEQYF. The CDR3 DNA reads TGCGCCAGCAGCACAACTAGCGGGGGGGCCATCAGCGAGCAGTACTTC.

The chain uses TRBV28 and TRBJ2-7; D perhaps matches TRBD1 (8 bases). CDR3 length equals 14 residues. Per the germline V gene, CDR1 is MDHEN and CDR2 is SYDVKM. The V end lost 5 bases, the J end lost 4 bases, and 15 bases lay between the germline ends. The CDR3 region is CASSVGQGGYEQYF. The DNA for the CDR3 is TGTGCCAGCAGTGTCGGACAGGGAGGGTACGAGCAGTACTTC.

This clone showed up just a few times. V and J are TRBV6-6 and TRBJ2-1, with TRBD2 matching 9 bases. CDR1 and CDR2 from the germline V gene are MNHNY and SVGAGI (reference sequence). The V segment lost 6 bases and the J segment 11 bases; nucleotides outside the gene matches: 8. This CDR3 is built from 13 residues. CDR3 coding DNA: TGTGCCAGCAGACAAGCGGGGGGAACGAAGCAGTTCTTC. This sequence encodes CASRQAGGTKQFF.

This clone was seen a few times. This chain links TRBV9 with TRBJ2-2, with a possible D match to TRBD1 (6 bases). The CDR3 is made up of 14 amino acids. The germline V gene has CDR1 SGDLS and CDR2 YYNGEE. The V end lost 2 bases, the J end lost 2 bases, and 7 bases lay between the germline ends. The CDR3 here is CASSVTGNTGELFF. In nucleotides, the CDR3 is TGTGCCAGCAGCGTGACAGGAAACACCGGGGAGCTGTTTTTT.

This clone was counted only a few times. The chain carries TRBV27 and TRBJ2-3, with D uncertain. V lost 4 bases, J lost 0 bases, and 20 bases lay in between. The length of the CDR3 is 18 residues. Germline V gives CDR1 MNHEY, CDR2 SMNVEV (reference sequence). In DNA form, the CDR3 reads TGTGCCAGCAGTTATTCGGACGTAACTTATTCTAGCACAGATACGCAGTATTTT. Translation gives CASSYSDVTYSSTDTQYF.

J is TRBJ1-1 and V is TRBV9; D is unclear. V dropped 4 bases and J dropped 7 bases, with 17 bases sitting between them. The CDR3 totals 14 residues. Germline CDR1 is SGDLS and CDR2 is YYNGEE. CDR3 in amino acids: CASSKGGQAGEAFF. The CDR3 DNA sequence: TGTGCCAGCAGCAAAGGCGGCCAGGCCGGTGAAGCTTTCTTT.

This clone came up a few times. V gene TRBV30 combines with J gene TRBJ2-3, with D possibly being TRBD2 (6 bases). Germline-derived CDR1 and CDR2 are GTSNPN and SVGIG (reference sequence). V was pared by 1 base and J by 1 base, with 6 bases between. The CDR3 consists of 13 residues. CDR3 in amino acids: CAWSAGGTDTQYF. DNA for the CDR3: TGTGCCTGGAGTGCGGGAGGCACAGATACGCAGTATTTT.

The chain carries TRBV5-1 and TRBJ2-3; possible D gene TRBD1, 6 bases. Trimming took off 5 bases at V and 2 bases at J, with 15 bases between the two ends. Germline-derived CDR1 and CDR2 are SGHRS and YFSETQ. CDR3 length equals 15 residues. For the CDR3, the DNA is TGCGCCAGCAGTTACTCGGGACACTCCACAGATACGCAGTATTTT. Translation gives CASSYSGHSTDTQYF.